This T cell receptor beta chain was recovered during a study of CD8 T cells in ankylosing spondylitis. Germline V CDR1 and CDR2: MGHRA, YSYEKL. V gave up 0 bases and J gave up 3 bases, with 9 bases separating them. The CDR3 totals 15 residues. TCRdb redid the calling of the 5' RACE reads with MiXCR, one entry per CDR3 protein. The sample lists 200,000 to 250,000 distinct CDR3 sequences, around 10% occurring once. In its sample, this clonotype was seen many times. The rearrangement uses TRBV4-1 and TRBJ1-5, with a possible D match to TRBD1 (5 bases). The receptor comes from a male donor with ankylosing spondylitis or in good health (not recorded which). The sequencing input was blood, either unsorted or a sorted T cell fraction (not recorded which). The CDR3 here is CASSQEGVPNQPQHF. CDR3 sequence (DNA): TGCGCCAGCAGCCAAGAAGGGGTCCCCAATCAGCCCCAGCATTTT.